The entry below gives a single T cell receptor beta chain sequence along with its context. Its target is unknown. Sequenced material consisted of expressed TCRB transcripts (all of the isolated RNA was reverse transcribed). Profiled with immunoSEQ multiplex PCR; TCRdb holds only in-frame clones, not every one. The sample comprises under 200,000 clones, just over 8% of which are singletons, and 0.45% to 0.6% rests with the top ten. Germline V gene sequence: CDR1 MDHEN, CDR2 SYDVKM. The CDR3 loop spans 13 amino acids. Trimming removed 7 bases from V and 7 bases from J; junction bases left unmatched: 3. This entry is derived from a study of beta chain features in type 1 diabetes. Regarding the study as a whole: Shorter TCRB CDR3s, moderately but significantly so, marked every one of the four CD4+ subsets in Type 1 diabetes patients. cDNA-based reads could over-represent cells with high TCR expression.

In all sorted populations, purity surpassed 95%. Sequenced: central memory CD4+ T cells from blood. The origin of this receptor is a woman between 18 and 29 years old with type 1 diabetes. The chain couples TRBV28 to TRBJ1-4; 10 bases align to TRBD1. The CDR3 bases are TGTGCCAGCAAGACAGGGGGCTTTGAAAAACTGTTTTTT. Its protein is CASKTGGFEKLFF. The full variable domain, its missing parts supplied by reference TRBV28 and TRBJ1-4, is DVKVTQSSRYLVKRTGEKVFLECVQDMDHENMFWYRQDPGLGLRLIYFSYDVKMKEKGDIPEGYSVSREKKERFSLILESASTNQTSMYLCASKTGGFEKLFFGSGTQLSVL.